Following are 15 T cell receptor beta chains from one sample sequenced in a study of radiation and T cells in renal cell carcinoma. Noted time point: baseline pretreatment blood. Treatment specified: 15 Gy SBRT to primary tumor, nephrectomy 4 weeks later. Libraries were prepared by immunoSEQ multiplex PCR; TCRdb keeps only in-frame clonotypes and omits some of them. The table has 110,000 to 150,000 clones, roughly 84% seen once; the top ten hold more than 10%. The material was blood, obtained from a patient whose treatment included radiotherapy and nephrectomy. These receptors were taken from a woman aged 50 to 65 with renal cell carcinoma.

The chain joins TRBV14 to TRBJ2-5; 9 bases align to TRBD2. The length of the CDR3 is 17 residues. Trimming took 1 base from V and 3 from J; bases not matched to a gene: 9. Germline CDR1 reads SGHDN; CDR2 reads FVKESK. CDR3 residues: CASSQGPLSGGKETQYF. CDR3 DNA sequence: TGTGCCAGCAGCCAAGGACCACTAAGCGGGGGGAAAGAGACCCAGTACTTC.

V and J are TRBV19 and TRBJ1-1, with TRBD1 matching over 8 bases. This CDR3 has 15 amino acids. With V trimmed by 5 bases and J by 4 bases, 9 bases remained unmatched. CDR1 is LNHDA and CDR2 is SQIVND in the germline V gene (reference sequence). CDR3 sequence reads: CASSSYQGAGTEAFF. CDR3 nucleotide sequence: TGTGCCAGTAGTTCTTACCAGGGGGCCGGCACTGAAGCTTTCTTT. Full variable domain (rest looked up from reference TRBV19 and TRBJ1-1): DGGITQSPKYLFRKEGQNVTLSCEQNLNHDAMYWYRQDPGQGLRLIYYSQIVNDFQKGDIAEGYSVSREKKESFPLTVTSAQKNPTAFYLCASSSYQGAGTEAFFGQGTRLTVV.

The rearrangement uses TRBV11-2 and TRBJ2-2; D not certain. The CDR3 consists of 15 residues. Trimming took 3 bases from V and 7 from J, leaving 15 bases between them. The germline V gene has CDR1 SGHAT and CDR2 FQNNGV. CDR3 loop: CASSFSAHVGGELFF. CDR3 nucleotide sequence: TGTGCCAGCAGCTTTTCCGCGCATGTGGGCGGGGAGCTGTTTTTT.

The chain couples TRBV10-1 to TRBJ2-1; a possible D gene is TRBD1 (5 bases). Trimming stripped 6 bases from V and 3 bases from J, with 6 bases between. The CDR3 loop spans 12 amino acids. The germline CDR1 and CDR2 sequences are WNHNN and SYGVQD (reference sequence). CDR3 protein: CASSDSYNEQFF. CDR3 in DNA: TGCGCCAGCAGCGACAGCTACAATGAGCAGTTCTTC.

The J gene is TRBJ1-2, the V gene TRBV7-2; the D gene is possibly TRBD1 (6 bases). The germline gives CDR1 SGHTA, CDR2 FQGNSA. Trimming cost V 5 bases and J 4 bases, with 11 bases left between them. The length of the CDR3 is 13 residues. CDR3 DNA: TGTGCCAGCAGCCTCGGACAGTCCTATGGCTACACCTTC. It specifies CASSLGQSYGYTF. Filled out from reference TRBV7-2 and TRBJ1-2, the complete variable domain reads GAGVSQSPSNKVTEKGKDVELRCDPISGHTALYWYRQSLGQGLEFLIYFQGNSAPDKSGLPSDRFSAERTGGSVSTLTIQRTQQEDSAVYLCASSLGQSYGYTFGSGTRLTVV.

This clone was recorded a few times. The CDR3 DNA reads as TGTGCCAGCAGCACGGGACAGGGATTGGGGGATGGGGGAGCTTTCTTT. Translation: CASSTGQGLGDGGAFF. V gene TRBV5-4 combines with J gene TRBJ1-1, with 9 bases that match TRBD1. V trimming: 4 bases; J trimming: 10 bases; junction bases outside the gene matches: 17. Germline assignment: CDR1 SGHNT and CDR2 YYREEE (reference sequence). The CDR3 loop spans 16 amino acids. Full variable domain (missing parts from reference TRBV5-4 and TRBJ1-1): ETGVTQSPTHLIKTRGQQVTLRCSSQSGHNTVSWYQQALGQGPQFIFQYYREEENGRGNFPPRFSGLQFPNYSSELNVNALELDDSALYLCASSTGQGLGDGGAFFGQGTRLTVV.

The sample holds one count of this clone. The CDR3 DNA follows: TGCGCCAGCAGCCAAGAGGACCATAGGTCGACAAAACTGTTTTTT. The encoded protein is CASSQEDHRSTKLFF. The J gene is TRBJ1-4, the V gene TRBV4-1; D is unresolved. Trimming removed 0 bases at V and 10 bases at J, with 15 bases between. The CDR3 totals 15 residues. Germline loops: CDR1 MGHRA, CDR2 YSYEKL.

V gene TRBV6-1 combines with J gene TRBJ1-5, with D uncertain. The CDR3 runs 11 residues. Trimming left V 2 bases short and J 11 bases short, with 7 bases between. Germline V CDR1 and CDR2: MNHNS, SASEGT. CDR3 sequence (DNA): TGTGCCAGCAGTGAAATTCCATCCCAGCATTTT. This sequence encodes CASSEIPSQHF.

This chain links TRBV6-5 with TRBJ1-2; D perhaps matches TRBD1 (5 bases). The germline V gene encodes CDR1 MNHEY and CDR2 SVGAGI. The CDR3 is made up of 15 amino acids. Trimming removed 0 bases at V and 4 bases at J, with 12 bases between. CDR3 amino acids: CASSYSNQGVYGYTF. In nucleotides, the CDR3 is TGTGCCAGCAGTTACTCGAATCAGGGAGTCTATGGCTACACCTTC.

Here the CDR3 reads CASSPGRGYGEQYF. CDR3 bases: TGTGCCAGCAGCCCCGGCCGGGGGTACGGCGAGCAGTACTTC. The rearrangement links TRBV7-9 to TRBJ2-7, with D tentatively TRBD2 (6 bases). V lost 5 bases to trimming and J lost 6 bases, with 17 bases between them. CDR3 length: 14 amino acids. CDR1 and CDR2 from the germline V gene are SEHNR and FQNEAQ (reference sequence). Complete variable domain (other parts from reference TRBV7-9 and TRBJ2-7): DTGVSQNPRHKITKRGQNVTFRCDPISEHNRLYWYRQTLGQGPEFLTYFQNEAQLEKSRLLSDRFSAERPKGSFSTLEIQRTEQGDSAMYLCASSPGRGYGEQYFGPGTRLTVT.

This clone was observed once. The chain has TRBV7-2 and TRBJ2-7; unclear D gene. Germline lookup yields CDR1 SGHTA and CDR2 FQGNSA. Trimming took 5 bases from V and 3 from J, leaving 8 bases between them. This CDR3 is 12 amino acids long. The CDR3 coding sequence is TGTGCCAGCAGCCCTTTTGGCTACGAGCAGTACTTC. This translates into CASSPFGYEQYF.

The V gene is TRBV7-3, the J gene TRBJ1-1; D call uncertain. Trimming removed 5 bases at V and 0 bases at J, with 28 bases between. Germline V gene data show CDR1 as SGHTA and CDR2 as FQGTGA. This CDR3 spans 20 amino acids. Written as DNA, the CDR3 is TGTGCCAGCAGCATCCCGGAAAGGGCAGATAAAGTCTTCATGAACACTGAAGCTTTCTTT. Encoded protein: CASSIPERADKVFMNTEAFF.

The V gene is TRBV4-2, the J gene TRBJ2-5, with 10 nucleotides matching TRBD1. CDR3 length: 14 amino acids. Germline CDR1 LGHNA, CDR2 YNFKEQ. V trimming: 4 bases; J trimming: 4 bases; junction bases outside the gene matches: 3. This CDR3 reads CASSPRTGGETQYF. CDR3 DNA sequence: TGTGCCAGCAGCCCCAGGACAGGGGGAGAGACCCAGTACTTC.

The V call is TRBV4-3, the J call TRBJ1-1, with D unclear. Germline lookup yields CDR1 LGHNA and CDR2 YSLEER. V lost 0 bases and J 4 bases, leaving 12 bases between the germline ends. The CDR3 spans 15 residues. The CDR3 nucleotides are TGCGCCAGCAGCCAAGATCGGAGCAGAGCCACTGAAGCTTTCTTT. It is translated as CASSQDRSRATEAFF.

The chain uses TRBV5-5 and TRBJ2-7; TRBD1 is a possible D gene (6 bases). This CDR3 spans 16 amino acids. The germline CDR1 and CDR2 sequences are SGHKS and YYEKEE (reference sequence). V lost 4 bases and J lost 5, with 22 bases in between. The CDR3 sequence is CASSPISAQGSHEQYF. CDR3 bases: TGTGCCAGCAGCCCCATCTCAGCACAGGGCAGCCACGAGCAGTACTTC. Based on the CDR3 plus reference TRBV5-5 and TRBJ2-7, the full variable domain is DAGVTQSPTHLIKTRGQQVTLRCSPISGHKSVSWYQQVLGQGPQFIFQYYEKEERGRGNFPDRFSARQFPNYSSELNVNALLLGDSALYLCASSPISAQGSHEQYFGPGTRLTVT.